These 20 T cell receptor beta chains share one sample of origin, sequenced in a study of cytomegalovirus exposure and HLA in healthy donors. Use of 60 Vbeta and 13 Jbeta primers characterized the PCR. Sequenced by immunoSEQ multiplex PCR; TCRdb stores in-frame clones only, minus some. The repertoire holds some 100,000 clones, with about 74% as singletons. Material for sequencing was PBMCs. The receptors were gathered from a female donor in good health and CMV-seronegative.

This chain connects TRBV6-5 to TRBJ2-5; possible D gene TRBD1, 6 bases. The CDR3 totals 16 residues. Per the germline V gene, CDR1 is MNHEY and CDR2 is SVGAGI. With 2 bases removed from V and 1 base from J, the gap between germline ends came to 14 bases. Written as DNA, the CDR3 is TGTGCCAGCAGTTACCCAGGGGAATTGGGCCAAGAGACCCAGTACTTC. This gives the protein CASSYPGELGQETQYF.

The chain links TRBV14 to TRBJ1-1; TRBD1 matches 10 bases. The CDR3 spans 19 residues. Trimming removed 2 bases from V and 1 base from J; junction bases left unmatched: 13. Germline V gives CDR1 SGHDN, CDR2 FVKESK. The CDR3 loop reads CASSQWDRDRGWGNTEAFF. CDR3 coding DNA: TGTGCCAGCAGCCAATGGGACCGGGACAGGGGATGGGGGAACACTGAAGCTTTCTTT.

This clone was seen a handful of times. The rearrangement links TRBV6-5 to TRBJ2-7, with 8 bases aligning to TRBD1. The CDR3 contains 15 residues. Germline assignment: CDR1 MNHEY and CDR2 SVGAGI. The V and J ends lost 4 bases and 3 bases, in that order; junction bases with no gene match: 8. The CDR3 DNA reads TGTGCCAGCAGTTCCCACGGGACAGGAGACTACGAGCAGTACTTC. Its protein is CASSSHGTGDYEQYF.

The chain joins TRBV7-3 to TRBJ2-6, with D perhaps matching TRBD1 (6 bases). The CDR3 length is 17 residues. Germline-derived CDR1 and CDR2 are SGHTA and FQGTGA. The ends were cut back, 5 bases at V and 0 bases at J, with 14 bases in the middle. The CDR3 bases are TGTGCCAGCAGCCCCAGGACAGCAGACTCTGGGGCCAACGTCCTGACTTTC. Translating it yields CASSPRTADSGANVLTF.

The chain carries TRBV2 and TRBJ2-1; 11 bases map to TRBD2. The V gene end was trimmed by 6 bases and the J gene end by 7 bases; junction bases not matched to a gene: 8. The CDR3 runs 15 residues. Germline V CDR1 and CDR2: SNHLY, FYNNEI. The CDR3 DNA is TGTGCCAGCAGGAAAATAGCGGGGGGGCCTAATGAGCAGTTCTTC. Residues: CASRKIAGGPNEQFF. The whole variable domain, filled in from reference TRBV2 and TRBJ2-1, reads EPEVTQTPSHQVTQMGQEVILRCVPISNHLYFYWYRQILGQKVEFLVSFYNNEISEKSEIFDDQFSVERPDGSNFTLKIRSTKLEDSAMYFCASRKIAGGPNEQFFGPGTRLTVL.

This sequence joins TRBV30 and TRBJ2-3; unclear D gene. The CDR3 spans 11 residues. Germline CDR1 and CDR2: GTSNPN and SVGIG (reference sequence). The ends were cut back, 1 base at V and 10 bases at J, with 9 bases in the middle. In nucleotides, the CDR3 is TGTGCCTGGAGTGGTCAGGTGGCGCAGTATTTT. Translated: CAWSGQVAQYF.

The chain combines TRBV18 with TRBJ1-1; tentative D call: TRBD1 (5 bases). CDR1 KGHSH and CDR2 LQKENI come from the germline V gene. This CDR3 comprises 12 residues. V lost 5 bases to trimming and J lost 7 bases, with 11 bases between them. The CDR3 region has the DNA TGTGCCAGCTCAGCAGCCACAGGTGAAGCTTTCTTT. Protein sequence: CASSAATGEAFF.

The chain combines TRBV6-5 with TRBJ2-3, with 8 bases identical to TRBD2. The CDR3 runs 16 residues. Germline-derived CDR1 and CDR2 are MNHEY and SVGAGI. V trimming: 2 bases; J trimming: 5 bases; junction bases outside the gene matches: 9. The CDR3 loop reads CASSYLRRGVVDTQYF. CDR3 nucleotide sequence: TGTGCCAGCAGTTACCTCAGGCGGGGGGTAGTAGATACGCAGTATTTT.

This sequence joins TRBV27 and TRBJ1-3, with TRBD1 matching 9 bases. The CDR3 has 15 residues. Trimming at V came to 4 bases and at J to 0 bases, leaving 1 base not matched to a gene. Germline V gives CDR1 MNHEY, CDR2 SMNVEV (reference sequence). CDR3 loop: CASSYRGLSGNTIYF. CDR3 in DNA: TGTGCCAGCAGTTACAGGGGGCTCTCTGGAAACACCATATATTTT.

V and J are TRBV6-1 and TRBJ1-2; tentatively, D is TRBD1 (5 bases). Trimming removed 1 base from V and 6 bases from J, with 18 bases in between. Germline CDR1 and CDR2: MNHNS and SASEGT. The CDR3 runs to 16 residues. This CDR3 is CASSEERVAGRDGYTF. As DNA, the CDR3 is TGTGCCAGCAGTGAAGAGAGGGTGGCAGGGAGGGATGGCTACACCTTC.

This chain uses TRBV19 with TRBJ2-2; possible D gene TRBD1, 6 bases. Trimming left V 4 bases short and J 4 bases short, with 10 bases between. Germline V gene lookup returns CDR1 LNHDA and CDR2 SQIVND (reference sequence). CDR3 size: 14 residues. Written as DNA, the CDR3 is TGTGCCAGTAGTACCCAGGGGAGCACCGGGGAGCTGTTTTTT. Amino acid sequence: CASSTQGSTGELFF. The full variable domain, completed using reference TRBV19 and TRBJ2-2, is DGGITQSPKYLFRKEGQNVTLSCEQNLNHDAMYWYRQDPGQGLRLIYYSQIVNDFQKGDIAEGYSVSREKKESFPLTVTSAQKNPTAFYLCASSTQGSTGELFFGEGSRLTVL.

The chain recombines TRBV19 with TRBJ1-3, with 9 bases identical to TRBD1. The CDR3 length is 15 residues. The germline V gene has CDR1 LNHDA and CDR2 SQIVND (reference sequence). V lost 6 bases, J lost 3 bases, and 6 bases stayed unmatched. CDR3 sequence (DNA): TGTGCCAGTAGCCTACAGGGGGCGGTTGGAAACACCATATATTTT. Its translation is CASSLQGAVGNTIYF.

The chain uses TRBV7-6 and TRBJ1-6, with D possibly matching TRBD1 (6 bases). Germline-derived CDR1 and CDR2 are SGHVS and FNYEAQ. V lost 4 bases and J 8 bases, leaving 18 bases between the germline ends. The CDR3 totals 16 residues. The CDR3 loop is CASSSGQGIVYSPLHF. CDR3 DNA: TGTGCCAGCAGCTCCGGGCAGGGGATCGTTTATTCACCCCTCCACTTT. Together with reference TRBV7-6 and TRBJ1-6, the CDR3 gives the full variable domain: GAGVSQSPRYKVTKRGQDVALRCDPISGHVSLYWYRQALGQGPEFLTYFNYEAQQDKSGLPNDRFSAERPEGSISTLTIQRTEQRDSAMYRCASSSGQGIVYSPLHFGNGTRLTVT.

This clone was seen a single time. This sequence joins TRBV10-1 and TRBJ2-3; D remains unclear. Germline CDR1 reads WNHNN; CDR2 reads SYGVQD (reference sequence). This CDR3 region has 16 residues. The V end lost 2 bases, the J end lost 1 base, and 13 bases lay between the germline ends. Here the CDR3 DNA reads TGCGCCAGCAGTGAGGGCCCAAGGCGGCGCACAGATACGCAGTATTTT. It is translated as CASSEGPRRRTDTQYF.

V gene TRBV5-1 combines with J gene TRBJ1-1, with TRBD1 matching 11 bases. Germline V gene sequence: CDR1 SGHRS, CDR2 YFSETQ. Germline trimming cut 4 bases from V and 8 bases from J; bases unmatched to any gene: 7. This CDR3 region has 14 residues. CDR3 bases: TGCGCCAGCAGCGACGGACAGGGGGCGCGAGAAGCTTTCTTT. Amino acid sequence: CASSDGQGAREAFF.

The chain recombines TRBV11-2 with TRBJ2-7; D may be TRBD2 (6 bases). CDR3 length: 14 residues. V lost 1 base and J lost 5, with 12 bases in between. Per germline, CDR1 SGHAT and CDR2 FQNNGV. The CDR3 region has the DNA TGTGCCAGCAGCTTAGTGCGTTCGGGGGACGAGCAGTACTTC. Its translation is CASSLVRSGDEQYF.

This clone has just a few counts. This chain uses TRBV7-9 with TRBJ1-1; no definite D call. The germline V gene has CDR1 SEHNR and CDR2 FQNEAQ (reference sequence). The CDR3 is 11 amino acids. Deletions cut 5 bases from V and 2 bases from J, with 3 bases between. CDR3 sequence: CASSRNTEAFF. The CDR3 DNA sequence: TGTGCCAGCAGCCGTAACACTGAAGCTTTCTTT. Variable domain in full (rest from reference TRBV7-9 and TRBJ1-1): DTGVSQNPRHKITKRGQNVTFRCDPISEHNRLYWYRQTLGQGPEFLTYFQNEAQLEKSRLLSDRFSAERPKGSFSTLEIQRTEQGDSAMYLCASSRNTEAFFGQGTRLTVV.

This clone has a handful of counts. V usage is TRBV7-9 and J usage is TRBJ1-2, with D uncertain. Germline assignment: CDR1 SEHNR and CDR2 FQNEAQ (reference sequence). The V gene lost 4 bases and the J gene lost 3 bases, with 21 bases spanning the gap. The CDR3 is made up of 17 amino acids. The CDR3 DNA follows: TGTGCCAGCAGCTCGGGAAACTACCAAGACTCTTACTATGGCTACACCTTC. Protein product: CASSSGNYQDSYYGYTF.

This clone has just a few counts. The V gene is TRBV7-9, the J gene TRBJ2-5; 9 bases agree with TRBD1. With V trimmed by 5 bases and J by 4 bases, 2 bases remained unmatched. Germline CDR1 reads SEHNR; CDR2 reads FQNEAQ (reference sequence). There are 13 residues in the CDR3. CDR3 residues: CASSVGQGETQYF. As DNA, the CDR3 is TGTGCCAGCAGCGTGGGACAGGGAGAGACCCAGTACTTC.

The V gene is TRBV19, the J gene TRBJ1-3, with a possible D match to TRBD1 (6 bases). Germline V gives CDR1 LNHDA, CDR2 SQIVND (reference sequence). This CDR3 is built from 14 residues. Trimming stripped 7 bases from V and 2 bases from J, with 12 bases between. CDR3 sequence reads: CASTLAGAGNTIYF. The CDR3 region has the DNA TGTGCCAGTACCCTGGCAGGGGCTGGAAACACCATATATTTT.